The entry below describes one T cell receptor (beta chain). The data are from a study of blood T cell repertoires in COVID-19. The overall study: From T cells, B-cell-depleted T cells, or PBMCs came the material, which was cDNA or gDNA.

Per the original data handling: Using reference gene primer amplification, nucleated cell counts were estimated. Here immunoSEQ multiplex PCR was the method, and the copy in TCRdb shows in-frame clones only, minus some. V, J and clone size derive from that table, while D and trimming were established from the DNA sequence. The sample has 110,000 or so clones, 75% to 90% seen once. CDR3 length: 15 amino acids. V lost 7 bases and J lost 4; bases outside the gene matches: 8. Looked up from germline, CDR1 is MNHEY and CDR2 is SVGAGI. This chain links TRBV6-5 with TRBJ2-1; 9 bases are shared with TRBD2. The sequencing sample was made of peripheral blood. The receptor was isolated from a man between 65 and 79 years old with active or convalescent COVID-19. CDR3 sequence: CASIVTSGSYNEQFF. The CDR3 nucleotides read TGTGCCAGCATTGTGACTAGCGGTTCTTACAATGAGCAGTTCTTC.